Presented here are 6 T cell receptor beta chains from one specimen sequenced in a study of T cells in Graves' hyperthyroidism and ophthalmopathy. Using RNA transcripts as the source, TCR beta CDR3 regions were amplified. Carried out on the TCR CDR3, a first-round RT-PCR used the HTBI primer set. MiXCR, run by TCRdb on the multiplex PCR reads, gives a single entry per CDR3 protein. The top ten clones hold approximately 30% of a sample with roughly 500,000 distinct CDR3 sequences, about 16% of them seen once. Sample: blood. The receptor set was obtained from a woman between 25 and 40 years old with Graves' ophthalmopathy.

This clonotype occurred a few times. The genes are TRBV5-1 and TRBJ2-7, with a tentative D call TRBD2 (5 bases). Germline V gene lookup returns CDR1 SGHRS and CDR2 YFSETQ. The CDR3 runs to 15 residues. Trimming took off 4 bases at V and 5 bases at J, with 19 bases between the two ends. Written as DNA, the CDR3 is TGCGCCAGCAGCGCGGACGGGGTAGGGTCCGACGAGCAGTACTTC. It encodes CASSADGVGSDEQYF. Looking up the rest from reference TRBV5-1 and TRBJ2-7 gives the full variable domain: KAGVTQTPRYLIKTRGQQVTLSCSPISGHRSVSWYQQTPGQGLQFLFEYFSETQRNKGNFPGRFSGRQFSNSRSEMNVSTLELGDSALYLCASSADGVGSDEQYFGPGTRLTVT.

The genes are TRBV19 and TRBJ2-4; possible D gene TRBD1, 6 bases. Germline-derived CDR1 and CDR2 are LNHDA and SQIVND (reference sequence). V was pared by 10 bases and J by 0 bases, with 13 bases between. There are 14 residues in the CDR3. In DNA form, the CDR3 reads TGTGCCACCCTAGGGGGTCTAGCCAAAAACATTCAGTACTTC. Protein product: CATLGGLAKNIQYF.

This clonotype was seen a handful of times. V usage is TRBV19 and J usage is TRBJ2-1; 7 positions agree with TRBD2. The CDR3 length is 14 residues. V trimming: 7 bases; J trimming: 3 bases; junction bases outside the gene matches: 6. Per germline, CDR1 LNHDA and CDR2 SQIVND (reference sequence). The CDR3 DNA follows: TGTGCCAGTAACCTGGGAGGGAACTACAATGAGCAGTTCTTC. Protein product: CASNLGGNYNEQFF.

This chain links TRBV7-2 with TRBJ1-5; D gene unclear. The CDR3 has 15 residues. Trimming shortened V by 4 bases and J by 7 bases, and 17 bases separated the two germline ends. Germline CDR1 and CDR2: SGHTA and FQGNSA. CDR3 in amino acids: CASSSSPSGSQPQHF. The CDR3 DNA reads as TGTGCCAGCAGCTCCTCCCCCAGCGGTAGCCAGCCCCAGCATTTT.

V and J are TRBV6-1 and TRBJ1-4; unclear D gene. From germline, CDR1 is MNHNS and CDR2 SASEGT. This CDR3 spans 16 amino acids. Trimming left V 6 bases short and J 5 bases short, with 19 bases between. The CDR3 nucleotides are TGTGCCAGCAGACTACGACTCGGACGGTCGAATGAAAAACTGTTTTTT. Encoded protein: CASRLRLGRSNEKLFF.

The rearrangement joins TRBV20-1 to TRBJ1-1; D is perhaps TRBD1 (6 bases). V was pared by 0 bases and J by 0 bases, with 14 bases between. Germline CDR1 reads DFQATT; CDR2 reads SNEGSKA (reference sequence). The CDR3 totals 16 residues. The CDR3 region is CSARDLMGAVNTEAFF. The CDR3 region has the DNA TGCAGTGCTAGAGATCTCATGGGGGCAGTGAACACTGAAGCTTTCTTT.